The 14 T cell receptor beta chains below come from one sample, sequenced in a study of T cell repertoires in cytomegalovirus infection. TCRdb analysed the reads with MiXCR anew, one entry per CDR3 protein. Of 400,000 or so distinct CDR3 sequences listed, around 32% are singletons. Sequenced material: PBMCs. The receptors originated from a human donor in good health (CMV status not recorded). Some clones in this sample may be carry-over from other donors' samples.

The V call is TRBV28, the J call TRBJ1-5; 7 nucleotides align to TRBD1. Losses at the gene ends were 4 bases for V and 7 bases for J; bases not matched to a gene: 7. This CDR3 is 14 amino acids long. CDR1 and CDR2 (germline): MDHEN, SYDVKM. CDR3 region: CASSYYRGGQPQHF. In nucleotides, the CDR3 is TGTGCCAGCAGTTATTACAGGGGTGGACAGCCCCAGCATTTT.

The chain employs TRBV6-1 and TRBJ2-3, with D perhaps matching TRBD1 (5 bases). Deletions cut 8 bases from V and 2 bases from J, with 20 bases between. Germline lookup yields CDR1 MNHNS and CDR2 SASEGT. The CDR3 extends over 16 amino acids. CDR3 nucleotide sequence: TGTGCCAGCGCGAATCAGGCTTGGGGCATCACAGATACGCAGTATTTT. Translating gives CASANQAWGITDTQYF.

Points on this clonotype: It may be a read error: a sequence one base away is much more abundant. V usage is TRBV12-3 or TRBV12-4 and J usage is TRBJ2-5; no clear D gene. This CDR3 is 13 amino acids long. The CDR3 DNA reads as TGTGACAGCAGTTTGGAGAGACAAGAGACCCAGTACTTC. Its protein is CDSSLERQETQYF.

The V and J genes are TRBV20-1 and TRBJ2-6; D call uncertain. Germline assignment: CDR1 DFQATT and CDR2 SNEGSKA (reference sequence). The CDR3 contains 16 residues. The V and J ends lost 4 bases and 0 bases respectively, with 13 bases between them. CDR3 loop: CSAKFPGFSGANVLTF. The CDR3 coding sequence is TGCAGTGCTAAGTTTCCAGGATTCTCTGGGGCCAACGTCCTGACTTTC.

This clonotype has ten or more counts. The chain couples TRBV7-3 to TRBJ2-1, with TRBD2 matching over 9 bases. The CDR3 has 15 residues. Germline V gene sequence: CDR1 SGHTA, CDR2 FQGTGA. V was pared by 5 bases and J by 4 bases, with 6 bases of the junction left unmatched. CDR3 bases: TGTGCCAGCAGCCCCCTCGCGGGGGGGTACAATGAGCAGTTCTTC. It is translated as CASSPLAGGYNEQFF.

The rearrangement joins TRBV6-6 to TRBJ1-1; TRBD1 might be the D (5 bases). V was pared by 7 bases and J by 5 bases, with 17 bases between. Germline loops: CDR1 MNHNY, CDR2 SVGAGI (reference sequence). This CDR3 is built from 14 residues. DNA for the CDR3: TGTGCCAGCAAGGGTAGGGGAGAGGAGACTGAAGCTTTCTTT. It codes for CASKGRGEETEAFF.

The chain recombines TRBV19 with TRBJ1-2; D is possibly TRBD1 (5 bases). The CDR3 has 15 residues. Germline V lookup: CDR1 LNHDA, CDR2 SQIVND (reference sequence). Trimming took 10 bases from V and 4 from J, leaving 22 bases between them. CDR3 nucleotides: TGTGCCACTAAAAAACTTGGGGCGGTGGGCTATGGCTACACCTTC. As protein: CATKKLGAVGYGYTF.

This clonotype was counted only a few times. The chain links TRBV6-1 to TRBJ2-7; maybe TRBD2 (5 bases). Trimming stripped 1 base from V and 7 bases from J, with 26 bases between. Germline V gene data show CDR1 as MNHNS and CDR2 as SASEGT. This CDR3 contains 18 residues. The CDR3: CASSEVSVPGVFASEQYF. In DNA form, the CDR3 reads TGTGCCAGCAGTGAAGTGAGCGTTCCCGGGGTGTTCGCGTCAGAGCAGTACTTC.

This clonotype showed up just once. V is TRBV27 and J is TRBJ2-1; either TRBD1 or TRBD2 may fit D (5 bases each). Germline assignment: CDR1 MNHEY and CDR2 SMNVEV (reference sequence). Trimming left V 0 bases short and J 8 bases short, with 17 bases between. This CDR3 is 16 amino acids long. The CDR3 here is CASSLSLWGSGDEQFF. DNA for the CDR3: TGTGCCAGCAGTTTATCGTTATGGGGGAGCGGCGATGAGCAGTTCTTC.

This clonotype was counted at least ten times. The CDR3 reads CASSSGTVSYEQYF. The CDR3, as DNA: TGTGCCAGCAGCTCCGGGACGGTCTCCTACGAGCAGTACTTC. The rearrangement uses TRBV7-6 and TRBJ2-7; the D call may be TRBD1 or TRBD2 (5 bases each). Germline V gives CDR1 SGHVS, CDR2 FNYEAQ. Trimming took 4 bases from V and 0 from J, leaving 10 bases between them. The CDR3 consists of 14 residues.

This chain links TRBV10-2 with TRBJ1-2, with D hard to call. Germline lookup yields CDR1 WSHSY and CDR2 SAAADI. The V end lost 2 bases, the J end lost 1 base, and 5 bases lay between the germline ends. This CDR3 spans 13 amino acids. The chain's CDR3 is CASSEHSNYGYTF. For the CDR3, the DNA is TGCGCCAGCAGTGAGCACAGTAACTATGGCTACACCTTC.

This chain's CDR3 is CASRTGRTGSNSPLHF. DNA of the CDR3: TGTGCCAGCAGGACAGGACGGACAGGGTCAAATTCACCCCTCCACTTT. The chain has TRBV6-5 and TRBJ1-6; 8 positions agree with TRBD1. This CDR3 region has 16 residues. The trim removed 6 bases at V and 7 bases at J, leaving 11 bases unmatched. In germline, CDR1 is MNHEY, CDR2 SVGAGI.

V gene TRBV7-9 combines with J gene TRBJ1-5, with 8 bases identical to TRBD1. Germline V gene lookup returns CDR1 SEHNR and CDR2 FQNEAQ (reference sequence). J gave up 2 bases and V 5 bases, and 5 bases lay outside the gene matches. This CDR3 region has 15 residues. For the CDR3, the DNA is TGTGCCAGCAGCGCGACAGGGGCGGGCAATCAGCCCCAGCATTTT. Amino acid sequence: CASSATGAGNQPQHF. The variable domain in full, completed from reference TRBV7-9 and TRBJ1-5, reads DTGVSQNPRHKITKRGQNVTFRCDPISEHNRLYWYRQTLGQGPEFLTYFQNEAQLEKSRLLSDRFSAERPKGSFSTLEIQRTEQGDSAMYLCASSATGAGNQPQHFGDGTRLSIL.

The chain uses TRBV18 and TRBJ1-5; 8 nucleotides match TRBD1. This CDR3 is 15 amino acids long. The trim removed 3 bases at V and 11 bases at J, leaving 12 bases unmatched. Germline V gene sequence: CDR1 KGHSH, CDR2 LQKENI. The CDR3 spells CASSPGTGSLSAQHF. CDR3 nucleotides: TGTGCCAGCTCACCCGGGACAGGTTCTCTATCAGCCCAGCATTTT. Using reference TRBV18 and TRBJ1-5 for the parts outside the CDR3, the full variable domain is NAGVMQNPRHLVRRRGQEARLRCSPMKGHSHVYWYRQLPEEGLKFMVYLQKENIIDESGMPKERFSAEFPKEGPSILRIQQVVRGDSAAYFCASSPGTGSLSAQHFGDGTRLSIL.